This TCR beta chain was sequenced during a study of blood T cells in healthy people across ages. Together with a sample-barcoded 5' primer, a J-beta primer mix was included in a second PCR lasting about 7 to 11 cycles. MiXCR was run by TCRdb on the 5' RACE reads, yielding one entry per CDR3 protein. This repertoire shows fewer than 2,000,000 distinct CDR3 sequences, roughly two fifths found once; its top ten account for 20% to 25%. Trimming cost V 3 bases and J 0 bases, with 12 bases left between them. The CDR3 sequence is 16 residues long. Germline CDR1 and CDR2: MDHEN and SYDVKM. The chain carries TRBV28 and TRBJ2-1; TRBD2 is a possible D gene (5 bases). This clonotype was sampled from a human donor in good health. Sequences were obtained from blood. The CDR3 sequence: CASSFITGSSYNEQFF. The CDR3 DNA is TGTGCCAGCAGTTTCATCACGGGAAGCTCCTACAATGAGCAGTTCTTC.